These 8 T cell receptor beta chains originate from one sample sequenced in a study of blood T cell repertoires in COVID-19. Here immunoSEQ multiplex PCR was the method, and the copy in TCRdb shows in-frame clones only, minus some. The sample has around 270,000 clones; 80% to 85% are singletons. Material: peripheral blood. These receptors were collected from a woman in her thirties or forties who had recovered from COVID-19.

V and J are TRBV28 and TRBJ1-2; D gene uncertain. V dropped 6 bases and J dropped 8 bases, with 16 bases sitting between them. The germline V gene encodes CDR1 MDHEN and CDR2 SYDVKM. The CDR3 extends over 13 amino acids. The CDR3 region has the DNA TGTGCCAGCAGCCAAACACTATTCCGGGGCTACACCTTC. Translated: CASSQTLFRGYTF.

The chain joins TRBV6-5 to TRBJ2-7; 10 nucleotides align to TRBD1. V lost 6 bases and J lost 4; bases outside the gene matches: 6. CDR3 length equals 14 residues. Germline V gene data show CDR1 as MNHEY and CDR2 as SVGAGI. CDR3 amino acids: CASRATGGLYEQYF. The CDR3 nucleotides read TGTGCCAGCAGAGCGACAGGGGGCTTATACGAGCAGTACTTC.

This chain uses TRBV7-9 with TRBJ2-3, with D maybe TRBD2 (6 bases). The germline V gene encodes CDR1 SEHNR and CDR2 FQNEAQ (reference sequence). This CDR3 comprises 11 residues. Trimming cost V 11 bases and J 0 bases, with 6 bases left between them. The CDR3 region has the DNA TGTGCCGGGACTAGCACAGATACGCAGTATTTT. Translated: CAGTSTDTQYF.

The chain links TRBV4-1 to TRBJ2-7, with TRBD2 matching 9 bases. V lost 3 bases to trimming and J lost 0 bases; unmatched junction nucleotides: 6. Looked up from germline, CDR1 is MGHRA and CDR2 is YSYEKL. This CDR3 has 16 amino acids. DNA for the CDR3: TGCGCCAGCAGCCACCAATTAGCGGGGGCCTCCTACGAGCAGTACTTC. This codes for CASSHQLAGASYEQYF.

This sequence joins TRBV19 and TRBJ2-3; D may be TRBD2 (6 bases). Germline V CDR1 and CDR2: LNHDA, SQIVND (reference sequence). This CDR3 is built from 17 residues. The V gene lost 2 bases and the J gene lost 4 bases, with 19 bases spanning the gap. The CDR3 bases are TGTGCCAGTAGTATATTCGGGGTCGGAGGGAGCGCAGATACGCAGTATTTT. The encoded protein is CASSIFGVGGSADTQYF. Full variable domain (rest looked up from reference TRBV19 and TRBJ2-3): DGGITQSPKYLFRKEGQNVTLSCEQNLNHDAMYWYRQDPGQGLRLIYYSQIVNDFQKGDIAEGYSVSREKKESFPLTVTSAQKNPTAFYLCASSIFGVGGSADTQYFGPGTRLTVL.

The chain has TRBV12-3 or TRBV12-4 and TRBJ2-5; D is undetermined. The CDR3 covers 12 residues. V lost 3 bases and J 4 bases, leaving 6 bases between the germline ends. The CDR3 spells CASSFTRETQYF. The DNA for the CDR3 is TGTGCCAGCAGTTTCACCAGAGAGACCCAGTACTTC.

V usage is TRBV19 and J usage is TRBJ1-1; TRBD1 matches 7 bases. Germline CDR1 reads LNHDA; CDR2 reads SQIVND (reference sequence). The junction had 14 bases not matched to a gene; V was cut back by 2 bases and J by 5 bases. The CDR3 runs 17 residues. This chain's CDR3 is CASSIREGRGRGTEAFF. The CDR3 DNA reads TGTGCCAGTAGTATACGGGAGGGGAGGGGGCGAGGGACTGAAGCTTTCTTT.

The chain combines TRBV12-3 or TRBV12-4 with TRBJ1-4; D not certain. This CDR3 comprises 11 residues. The V and J ends lost 6 bases and 8 bases respectively, with 7 bases between them. The CDR3 reads CASRLREKLFF. CDR3 DNA sequence: TGTGCCAGCAGACTGAGGGAAAAACTGTTTTTT.